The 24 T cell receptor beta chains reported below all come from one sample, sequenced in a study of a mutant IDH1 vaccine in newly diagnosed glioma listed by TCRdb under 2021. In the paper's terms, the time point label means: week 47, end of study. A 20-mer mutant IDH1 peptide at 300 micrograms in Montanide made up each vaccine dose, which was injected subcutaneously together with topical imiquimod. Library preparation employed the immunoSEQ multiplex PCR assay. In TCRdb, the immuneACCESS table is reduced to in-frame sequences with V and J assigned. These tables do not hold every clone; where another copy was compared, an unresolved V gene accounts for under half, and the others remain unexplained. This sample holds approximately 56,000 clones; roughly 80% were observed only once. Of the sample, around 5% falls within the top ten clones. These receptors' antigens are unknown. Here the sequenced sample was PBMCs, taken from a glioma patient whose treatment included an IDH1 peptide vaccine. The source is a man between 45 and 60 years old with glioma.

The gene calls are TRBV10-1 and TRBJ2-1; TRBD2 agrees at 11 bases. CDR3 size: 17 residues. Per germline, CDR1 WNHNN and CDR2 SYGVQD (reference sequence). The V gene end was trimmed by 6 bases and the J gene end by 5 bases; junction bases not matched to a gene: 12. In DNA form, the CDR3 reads TGCGCCAGCAGGCCTTCGACTAGCGGGGCTTCCCACAATGAGCAGTTCTTC. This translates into CASRPSTSGASHNEQFF.

In nucleotides, the CDR3 is TGTGCCAGCAGCCAAATGCTGGTGAGCACTGAAGCTTTCTTT. It is translated as CASSQMLVSTEAFF. The chain carries TRBV7-8 and TRBJ1-1, with D unresolved. The germline V gene has CDR1 SGHVS and CDR2 FQNEAQ. CDR3 length: 14 amino acids. The germline V and J ends were trimmed by 5 bases and 4 bases, with 14 bases remaining between them.

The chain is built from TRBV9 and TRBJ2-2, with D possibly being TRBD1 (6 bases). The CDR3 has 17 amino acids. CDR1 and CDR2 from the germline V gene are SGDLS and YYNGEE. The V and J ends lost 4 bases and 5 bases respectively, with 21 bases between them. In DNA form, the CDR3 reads TGTGCCAGCAGCATCCCCCCGGGACACCGGGGAACCGGGGAGCTGTTTTTT. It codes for CASSIPPGHRGTGELFF.

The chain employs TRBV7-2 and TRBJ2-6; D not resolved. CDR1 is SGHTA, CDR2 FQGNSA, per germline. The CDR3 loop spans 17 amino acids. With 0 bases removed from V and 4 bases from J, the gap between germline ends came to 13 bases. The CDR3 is CASSLAPVSSGANVLTF. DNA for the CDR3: TGTGCCAGCAGCTTAGCGCCGGTCTCTTCCGGGGCCAACGTCCTGACTTTC. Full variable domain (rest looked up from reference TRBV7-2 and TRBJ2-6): GAGVSQSPSNKVTEKGKDVELRCDPISGHTALYWYRQSLGQGLEFLIYFQGNSAPDKSGLPSDRFSAERTGGSVSTLTIQRTQQEDSAVYLCASSLAPVSSGANVLTFGAGSRLTVL.

CDR3 coding DNA: TGTGCCAGCAGCCAAGACGGGATTGGTGGCTACACCTTC. Its protein is CASSQDGIGGYTF. The chain combines TRBV5-8 with TRBJ1-2, with D hard to call. V lost 4 bases, J lost 7 bases, and 14 bases lay in between. The CDR3 contains 13 residues. Germline-derived CDR1 and CDR2 are SGHTS and YDEGEE.

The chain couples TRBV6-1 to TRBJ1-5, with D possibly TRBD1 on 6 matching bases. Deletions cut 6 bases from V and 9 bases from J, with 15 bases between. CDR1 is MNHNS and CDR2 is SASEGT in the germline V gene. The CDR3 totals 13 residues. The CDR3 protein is CASSVGGKWPQHF. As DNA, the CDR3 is TGTGCCAGCAGCGTAGGGGGTAAATGGCCCCAGCATTTT.

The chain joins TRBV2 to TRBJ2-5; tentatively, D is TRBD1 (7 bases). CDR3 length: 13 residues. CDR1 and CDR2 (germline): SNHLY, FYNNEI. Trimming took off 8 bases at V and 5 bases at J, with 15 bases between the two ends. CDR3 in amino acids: CASDRDSGETQYF. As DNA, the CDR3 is TGTGCCAGCGATCGGGACAGCGGGGAGACCCAGTACTTC. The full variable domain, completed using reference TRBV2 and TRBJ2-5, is EPEVTQTPSHQVTQMGQEVILRCVPISNHLYFYWYRQILGQKVEFLVSFYNNEISEKSEIFDDQFSVERPDGSNFTLKIRSTKLEDSAMYFCASDRDSGETQYFGPGTRLLVL.

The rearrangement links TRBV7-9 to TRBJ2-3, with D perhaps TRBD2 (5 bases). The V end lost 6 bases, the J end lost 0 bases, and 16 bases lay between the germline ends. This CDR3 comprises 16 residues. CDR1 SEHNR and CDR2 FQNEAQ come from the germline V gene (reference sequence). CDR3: CASRPITSVSTDTQYF. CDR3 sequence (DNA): TGTGCCAGCAGACCGATAACTAGTGTCAGCACAGATACGCAGTATTTT.

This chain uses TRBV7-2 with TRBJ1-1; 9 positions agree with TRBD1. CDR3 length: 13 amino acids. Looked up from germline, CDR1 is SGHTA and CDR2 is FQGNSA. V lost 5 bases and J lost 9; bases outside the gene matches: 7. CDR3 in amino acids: CASSQRTGEKAFF. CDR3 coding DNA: TGTGCCAGCAGCCAACGGACAGGGGAGAAAGCTTTCTTT.

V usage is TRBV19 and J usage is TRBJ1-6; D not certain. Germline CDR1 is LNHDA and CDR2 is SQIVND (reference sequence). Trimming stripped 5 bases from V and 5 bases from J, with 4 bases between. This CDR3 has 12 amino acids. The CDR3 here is CASSFNNSPLHF. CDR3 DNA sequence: TGTGCCAGTAGTTTTAATAATTCACCCCTCCACTTT.

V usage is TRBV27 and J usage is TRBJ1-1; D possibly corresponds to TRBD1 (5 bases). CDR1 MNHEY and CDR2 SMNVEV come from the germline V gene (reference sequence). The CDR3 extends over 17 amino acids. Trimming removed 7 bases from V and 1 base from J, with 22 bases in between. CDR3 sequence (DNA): TGTGCCAGCATGGGGGGGGACGGCTCGGGTAGGAACACTGAAGCTTTCTTT. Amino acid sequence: CASMGGDGSGRNTEAFF.

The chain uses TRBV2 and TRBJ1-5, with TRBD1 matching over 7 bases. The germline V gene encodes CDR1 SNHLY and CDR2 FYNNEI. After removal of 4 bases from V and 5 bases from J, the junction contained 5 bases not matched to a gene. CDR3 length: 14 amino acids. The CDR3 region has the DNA TGTGCCAGCAGTGGACAGGGTATTTATCAGCCCCAGCATTTT. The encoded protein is CASSGQGIYQPQHF.

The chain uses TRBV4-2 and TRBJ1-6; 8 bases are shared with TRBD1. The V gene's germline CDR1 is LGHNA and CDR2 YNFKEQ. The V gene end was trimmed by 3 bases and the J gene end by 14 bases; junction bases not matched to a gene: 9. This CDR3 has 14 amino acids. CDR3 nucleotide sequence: TGTGCCAGCAGCCAGGCCTCACAGGGGGAGGCCCTCCACTTT. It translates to CASSQASQGEALHF.

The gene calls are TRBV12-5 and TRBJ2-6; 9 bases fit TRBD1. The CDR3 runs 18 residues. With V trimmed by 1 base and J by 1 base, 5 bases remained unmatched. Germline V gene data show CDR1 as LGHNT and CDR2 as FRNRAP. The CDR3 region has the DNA TGTGCTAGTGGTTTGGGGACAGGGGTAGGTTCTGGGGCCAACGTCCTGACTTTC. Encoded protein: CASGLGTGVGSGANVLTF.

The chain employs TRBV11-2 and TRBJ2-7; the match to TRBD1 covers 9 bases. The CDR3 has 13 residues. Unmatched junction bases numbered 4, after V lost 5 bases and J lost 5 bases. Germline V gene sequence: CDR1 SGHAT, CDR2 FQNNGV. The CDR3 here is CASSTDRGDEQYF. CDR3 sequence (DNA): TGTGCCAGCAGCACCGACAGGGGGGACGAGCAGTACTTC.

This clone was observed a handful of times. The CDR3 is CASSLETGSRETQYF. In DNA, the CDR3 is TGCGCCAGCAGCTTGGAGACAGGCTCGCGGGAGACCCAGTACTTC. V is TRBV5-1 and J is TRBJ2-5, with D possibly matching TRBD1 (6 bases). Germline V gene data show CDR1 as SGHRS and CDR2 as YFSETQ. V lost 0 bases, J lost 5 bases, and 14 bases lay in between. The CDR3 is made up of 15 amino acids.

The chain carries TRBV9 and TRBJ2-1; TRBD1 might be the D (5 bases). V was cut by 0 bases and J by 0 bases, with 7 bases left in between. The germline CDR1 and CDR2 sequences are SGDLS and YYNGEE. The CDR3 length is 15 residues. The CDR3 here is CASSVARASYNEQFF. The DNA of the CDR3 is TGTGCCAGCAGCGTAGCCAGGGCCTCCTACAATGAGCAGTTCTTC.

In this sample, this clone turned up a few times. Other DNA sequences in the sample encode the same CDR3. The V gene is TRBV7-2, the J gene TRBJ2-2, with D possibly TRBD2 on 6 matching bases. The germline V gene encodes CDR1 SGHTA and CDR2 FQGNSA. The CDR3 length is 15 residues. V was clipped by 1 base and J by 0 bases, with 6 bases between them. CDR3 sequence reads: CASSLGGANTGELFF. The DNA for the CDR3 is TGTGCCAGCAGCTTAGGGGGGGCGAACACCGGGGAGCTGTTTTTT.

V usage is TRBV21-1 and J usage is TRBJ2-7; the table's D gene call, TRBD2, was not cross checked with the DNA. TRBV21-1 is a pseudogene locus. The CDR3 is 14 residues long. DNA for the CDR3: TGTGCCAGGGGGAAGGGGCTGGGAGGTTACGAGCAGTACTTC. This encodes CARGKGLGGYEQYF.

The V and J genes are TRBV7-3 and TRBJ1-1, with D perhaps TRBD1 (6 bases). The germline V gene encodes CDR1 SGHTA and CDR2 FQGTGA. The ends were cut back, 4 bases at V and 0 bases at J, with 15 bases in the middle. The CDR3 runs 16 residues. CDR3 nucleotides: TGTGCCAGCAGCTCAATTCGGGACAACATGAACACTGAAGCTTTCTTT. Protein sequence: CASSSIRDNMNTEAFF.

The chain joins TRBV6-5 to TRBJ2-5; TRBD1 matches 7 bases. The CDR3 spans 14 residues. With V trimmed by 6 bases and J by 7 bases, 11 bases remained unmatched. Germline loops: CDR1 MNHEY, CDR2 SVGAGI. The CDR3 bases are TGTGCCAGCAGCCTAGGACAGGCGGGCGGGACCCAGTACTTC. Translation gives CASSLGQAGGTQYF.

The CDR3 DNA reads TGTGCCAGCAGCTGGGGAACAGGGGCGGGGAGCAATCAGCCCCAGCATTTT. It is translated as CASSWGTGAGSNQPQHF. The chain has TRBV5-6 and TRBJ1-5; 7 bases are shared with TRBD1. Trimming took 3 bases from V and 1 from J; bases not matched to a gene: 10. CDR3 size: 17 residues. CDR1 is SGHDT and CDR2 is YYEEEE in the germline V gene. Full variable domain (outside the CDR3, taken from reference TRBV5-6 and TRBJ1-5): DAGVTQSPTHLIKTRGQQVTLRCSPKSGHDTVSWYQQALGQGPQFIFQYYEEEERQRGNFPDRFSGHQFPNYSSELNVNALLLGDSALYLCASSWGTGAGSNQPQHFGDGTRLSIL.

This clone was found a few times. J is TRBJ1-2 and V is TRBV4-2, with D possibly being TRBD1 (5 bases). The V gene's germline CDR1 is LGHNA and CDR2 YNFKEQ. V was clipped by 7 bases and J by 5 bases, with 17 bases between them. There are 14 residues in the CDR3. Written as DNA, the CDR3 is TGTGCCAGCACACTACGGGGGTCCACGTATGGCTACACCTTC. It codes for CASTLRGSTYGYTF.

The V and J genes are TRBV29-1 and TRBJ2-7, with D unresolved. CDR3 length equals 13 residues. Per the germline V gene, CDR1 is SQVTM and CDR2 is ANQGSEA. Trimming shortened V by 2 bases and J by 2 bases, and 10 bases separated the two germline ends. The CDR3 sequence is CSVELDYTYEQYF. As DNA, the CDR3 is TGCAGCGTTGAACTAGATTATACCTACGAGCAGTACTTC.